These 28 T cell receptor beta chains were all obtained from the same sample, sequenced in a study of T cell responses to AZD1222 COVID-19 vaccine. The assay was immunoSEQ multiplex PCR, and TCRdb's table has in-frame clones only and misses some. This table has 150,000 to 200,000 clones, approximately 86% appearing once. The sequenced sample was peripheral blood, obtained 28 days after the second AZD1222 dose. All receptors come from an adult who received the AZD1222 COVID-19 vaccine.

This clone was seen only a few times. CDR3 DNA: TGTGCCAGCAGCCAAGATCCAGGCAGGGTGGGCTATGGCTACACCTTC. It encodes CASSQDPGRVGYGYTF. The chain uses TRBV3-1 (or the pseudogene TRBV3-2) and TRBJ1-2; D might be TRBD1 (5 bases). The CDR3 extends over 16 amino acids. The germline CDR1 and CDR2 sequences are LGHDT and YNNKEL (reference sequence). The V end was cut by 0 bases, the J end by 4 bases, with 15 bases between.

The chain has TRBV19 and TRBJ1-1; the D gene is possibly TRBD1 (6 bases). This CDR3 spans 13 amino acids. CDR1 is LNHDA, CDR2 SQIVND, per germline (reference sequence). V lost 3 bases and J lost 5, with 10 bases in between. The CDR3 here is CASSILGGTEAFF. CDR3 sequence (DNA): TGTGCCAGTAGTATTCTAGGGGGTACTGAAGCTTTCTTT.

This clone was counted once. The CDR3: CASRPNRDNEQFF. For the CDR3, the DNA is TGTGCCAGCCGACCAAACAGGGACAATGAGCAGTTCTTC. The V call is TRBV27, the J call TRBJ2-1, with D maybe TRBD1 (6 bases). Germline-derived CDR1 and CDR2 are MNHEY and SMNVEV (reference sequence). Trimming left V 8 bases short and J 5 bases short, with 13 bases between. The CDR3 runs 13 residues.

V gene TRBV30 combines with J gene TRBJ1-4; D possibly corresponds to TRBD1 (5 bases). The V gene lost 2 bases and the J gene lost 7 bases, with 11 bases spanning the gap. Germline CDR1 is GTSNPN and CDR2 is SVGIG (reference sequence). The CDR3 has 13 amino acids. The CDR3 region has the DNA TGTGCCTGGAGTCTACAGGCTGTTGAAAAACTGTTTTTT. This encodes CAWSLQAVEKLFF.

The chain links TRBV10-3 to TRBJ2-5, with D tentatively TRBD1 or TRBD2 (6 bases each). Germline V gene data show CDR1 as ENHRY and CDR2 as SYGVKD. With 0 bases removed from V and 5 bases from J, the gap between germline ends came to 13 bases. This CDR3 is 15 amino acids long. CDR3 nucleotides: TGTGCCATCAGTGAGTCATTGGGGGGCCACGAGACCCAGTACTTC. Residues: CAISESLGGHETQYF.

This clone appeared a single time. In DNA form, the CDR3 reads TGTGCCAGCAGCTTAGGGACCTTCGGGGAGCTGTTTTTT. Protein sequence: CASSLGTFGELFF. V is TRBV7-3 and J is TRBJ2-2; D tentatively fits TRBD1 or TRBD2 (5 bases each). Between the trimmed V and J ends, which lost 2 bases and 7 bases, there was a span of 8 bases. The CDR3 has 13 amino acids. Germline CDR1 and CDR2: SGHTA and FQGTGA.

The chain joins TRBV25-1 to TRBJ1-1, with 9 positions matching TRBD1. The CDR3 is made up of 16 amino acids. Trimming at V came to 1 base and at J to 2 bases, leaving 5 bases not matched to a gene. The germline gives CDR1 MGHDK, CDR2 SYGVNS. CDR3 in DNA: TGTGCCAGCAGTGAATGGGGGGGACAGGGCAACACTGAAGCTTTCTTT. Encoded protein: CASSEWGGQGNTEAFF.

The chain has TRBV10-2 and TRBJ1-4; TRBD1 is a possible D gene (5 bases). V lost 9 bases and J 8 bases, leaving 10 bases between the germline ends. The germline gives CDR1 WSHSY, CDR2 SAAADI. This CDR3 is 11 amino acids long. CDR3 nucleotide sequence: TGCGCCAGGAGGGGTTGGGAAAAACTGTTTTTT. Its translation: CARRGWEKLFF.

The chain has TRBV5-6 and TRBJ1-2; unclear D gene. There are 14 residues in the CDR3. Germline V gene lookup returns CDR1 SGHDT and CDR2 YYEEEE. V was shortened by 5 bases and J by 4 bases, with 15 bases between the two germline ends. This chain's CDR3 is CASSQGPTGYGYTF. CDR3 coding DNA: TGTGCCAGCAGTCAAGGCCCGACGGGCTATGGCTACACCTTC.

The table lists this clone with a count of one. The J gene is TRBJ1-5, the V gene TRBV18, with D possibly TRBD1 on 5 matching bases. CDR3 size: 15 residues. Between the trimmed V and J ends, which lost 3 bases and 0 bases, there was a span of 9 bases. Germline assignment: CDR1 KGHSH and CDR2 LQKENI. The CDR3 sequence is CASSPQGNSNQPQHF. CDR3 nucleotides: TGTGCCAGCTCACCCCAGGGTAATAGCAATCAGCCCCAGCATTTT.

This clone was seen once. The chain uses TRBV18 and TRBJ1-1; TRBD1 might be the D (5 bases). Germline CDR1 is KGHSH and CDR2 is LQKENI. The V end lost 6 bases, the J end lost 0 bases, and 11 bases lay between the germline ends. This CDR3 has 14 amino acids. Here the CDR3 DNA reads TGTGCCAGCTCCAAAGACAGTATGAACACTGAAGCTTTCTTT. Its translation: CASSKDSMNTEAFF. Variable domain in full (rest from reference TRBV18 and TRBJ1-1): NAGVMQNPRHLVRRRGQEARLRCSPMKGHSHVYWYRQLPEEGLKFMVYLQKENIIDESGMPKERFSAEFPKEGPSILRIQQVVRGDSAAYFCASSKDSMNTEAFFGQGTRLTVV.

The genes are TRBV11-3 and TRBJ2-1; 14 positions agree with TRBD2. The V and J ends lost 5 bases and 9 bases, in that order; junction bases with no gene match: 6. CDR3 length equals 15 residues. Germline values: CDR1 SGHNT, CDR2 YENEEA. The CDR3 DNA reads as TGTGCCAGCAGCCCAGGGACTAGCGGGGGTGGTGAGCAGTTCTTC. This codes for CASSPGTSGGGEQFF.

The chain combines TRBV4-2 with TRBJ1-6; D not resolved. Trimming pared 4 bases from V and 9 bases from J, leaving 13 bases between. Per germline, CDR1 LGHNA and CDR2 YNFKEQ. The CDR3 totals 14 residues. CDR3 residues: CASSLPPSGSPLHF. CDR3 coding DNA: TGTGCCAGCAGCCTTCCCCCGAGCGGTTCACCCCTCCACTTT.

The chain is built from TRBV29-1 and TRBJ1-1; D not certain. Germline values: CDR1 SQVTM, CDR2 ANQGSEA. V was shortened by 1 base and J by 10 bases, with 13 bases between the two germline ends. The CDR3 length is 12 residues. In nucleotides, the CDR3 is TGCAGCGTTGAAGGGGAGCCCAGAGGAGCTTTCTTT. Its translation: CSVEGEPRGAFF. Together with reference TRBV29-1 and TRBJ1-1, the CDR3 gives the full variable domain: SAVISQKPSRDICQRGTSLTIQCQVDSQVTMMFWYRQQPGQSLTLIATANQGSEATYESGFVIDKFPISRPNLTFSTLTVSNMSPEDSSIYLCSVEGEPRGAFFGQGTRLTVV.

This chain connects TRBV3-1 (or the pseudogene TRBV3-2) to TRBJ2-7; 10 bases align to TRBD1. This CDR3 spans 15 amino acids. After removal of 3 bases from V and 2 bases from J, the junction contained 4 bases not matched to a gene. Germline V CDR1 and CDR2: LGHDT, YNNKEL (reference sequence). CDR3 region: CASSQGQGMPYEQYF. DNA of the CDR3: TGTGCCAGCAGCCAGGGACAGGGGATGCCCTACGAGCAGTACTTC.

This chain uses TRBV2 with TRBJ1-5; 7 bases are a match to TRBD1. The J segment lost 7 bases and the V segment lost 0 bases, leaving 3 bases of the junction unmatched. The V gene's germline CDR1 is SNHLY and CDR2 FYNNEI. The CDR3 loop spans 14 amino acids. CDR3 coding DNA: TGTGCCAGCAGTGAAGCATCAGGGGGGCAGCCCCAGCATTTT. Protein sequence: CASSEASGGQPQHF.

CDR3 protein: CASSQERVLLSGNTIYF. The CDR3, as DNA: TGCGCCAGCAGCCAAGAACGCGTCCTTCTCTCTGGAAACACCATATATTTT. This chain connects TRBV4-1 to TRBJ1-3, with D uncertain. Germline values: CDR1 MGHRA, CDR2 YSYEKL. V shed 0 bases and J shed 0 bases, with 12 bases lying between them. The CDR3 length is 17 residues.

The rearrangement uses TRBV10-3 and TRBJ1-1; no reliable D call. The CDR3 has 14 residues. V was trimmed by 10 bases and J by 1 base, leaving 16 bases between them. Per germline, CDR1 ENHRY and CDR2 SYGVKD. The chain's CDR3 is CATNSPGKNTEAFF. The CDR3 nucleotides read TGTGCCACTAACTCGCCCGGAAAGAACACTGAAGCTTTCTTT.

The J gene is TRBJ1-3, the V gene TRBV2; D might be TRBD1 (5 bases). The CDR3 runs to 12 residues. The ends were cut back, 2 bases at V and 16 bases at J, with 15 bases in the middle. Per germline, CDR1 SNHLY and CDR2 FYNNEI. CDR3 sequence: CASSESWGEEYF. In DNA, the CDR3 is TGTGCCAGCAGTGAATCCTGGGGCGAAGAGTATTTT.

The chain joins TRBV7-8 to TRBJ1-2; D is unclear. Trimming took off 2 bases at V and 2 bases at J, with 15 bases between the two ends. CDR3 length: 16 amino acids. Germline CDR1 SGHVS, CDR2 FQNEAQ. The CDR3 coding sequence is TGTGCCAGCAGCTTATATGGCGGGGTAACGAACTATGGCTACACCTTC. This codes for CASSLYGGVTNYGYTF.

The rearrangement links TRBV6-6 to TRBJ1-1; D might be TRBD1 (6 bases). Trimming removed 6 bases from V and 5 bases from J, with 7 bases in between. The CDR3 sequence is 11 residues long. Germline V CDR1 and CDR2: MNHNY, SVGAGI (reference sequence). The CDR3 is CASRDRTEAFF. CDR3 bases: TGTGCCAGCAGAGACAGGACTGAAGCTTTCTTT.

The V and J genes are TRBV12-5 and TRBJ1-4; D unclear. V was pared by 0 bases and J by 4 bases, with 9 bases between. The CDR3 is 15 residues long. Germline CDR1 is LGHNT and CDR2 is FRNRAP. CDR3 coding DNA: TGTGCTAGTGGTTTGGTGGTGGGGTTTAATGAAAAACTGTTTTTT. This encodes CASGLVVGFNEKLFF.

The V and J genes are TRBV7-2 and TRBJ2-4, with TRBD1 matching over 8 bases. After removal of 4 bases from V and 8 bases from J, the junction contained 10 bases not matched to a gene. Germline CDR1 reads SGHTA; CDR2 reads FQGNSA. This CDR3 is 15 amino acids long. This CDR3 is CASSSTQDRVDIQYF. Written as DNA, the CDR3 is TGTGCCAGCAGCTCCACCCAGGACAGGGTAGACATTCAGTACTTC.

The genes are TRBV24-1 and TRBJ1-1, with TRBD1 matching 8 bases. Germline assignment: CDR1 KGHDR and CDR2 SFDVKD. The length of the CDR3 is 15 residues. V was pared by 3 bases and J by 3 bases, with 5 bases of the junction left unmatched. The CDR3 bases are TGTGCCACCAGTGATCCTTCGACAGGGGACACTGAAGCTTTCTTT. It encodes CATSDPSTGDTEAFF.

The J gene is TRBJ1-2, the V gene TRBV14, with 7 bases matching TRBD1. Germline V lookup: CDR1 SGHDN, CDR2 FVKESK. The CDR3 length is 14 residues. The V segment lost 2 bases and the J segment 4 bases; nucleotides outside the gene matches: 4. CDR3: CASSQFRDSYGYTF. CDR3 DNA sequence: TGTGCCAGCAGCCAATTCCGGGACAGCTATGGCTACACCTTC.

The chain is built from TRBV4-2 and TRBJ1-4; TRBD1 matches 7 bases. From germline, CDR1 is LGHNA and CDR2 YNFKEQ. This CDR3 is built from 16 residues. V lost 0 bases to trimming and J lost 4 bases; unmatched junction nucleotides: 5. CDR3 sequence: CASSQDTGQHNEKLFF. CDR3 bases: TGTGCCAGCAGCCAAGATACGGGACAGCATAATGAAAAACTGTTTTTT.

This clone was detected once. The V and J genes are TRBV12-3 or TRBV12-4 and TRBJ2-6; D gene uncertain. The V end was cut by 7 bases, the J end by 1 base, with 5 bases between. The CDR3 runs to 13 residues. The CDR3 reads CASIQSGANVLTF. The CDR3 DNA reads as TGTGCCAGCATCCAGTCTGGGGCCAACGTCCTGACTTTC.

This sequence joins TRBV20-1 and TRBJ1-4, with D possibly TRBD1 on 5 matching bases. With 3 bases removed from V and 7 bases from J, the gap between germline ends came to 6 bases. Germline CDR1 and CDR2: DFQATT and SNEGSKA (reference sequence). This CDR3 comprises 11 residues. The CDR3 region has the DNA TGCAGTGCTAGTACAGGTGAAAAACTGTTTTTT. Encoded protein: CSASTGEKLFF.